This T cell receptor beta chain was identified during a study of T cell changes during pregnancy in multiple sclerosis (dated by TCRdb to the late 2010s). Regarding the research as a whole: In women with multiple sclerosis, the researchers looked at how the T cell repertoire shifted as pregnancy progressed.

Counted from cysteine to phenylalanine, this CDR3 has 17 amino acids. Just the 51-base CDR3 DNA is kept, in frame starting at base 1. Trimming accounts for 6 bases at V and 4 bases at J, while the number of junction bases matched to no gene is 14. From the germline V gene, CDR1 is MDHEN and CDR2 is SYDVKM. The receptor library was made with the immunoSEQ multiplex PCR assay. In TCRdb, the immuneACCESS table is reduced to in-frame sequences with V and J assigned. These tables do not hold every clone; where another copy was compared, an unresolved V gene accounts for under half, and the others remain unexplained. This sample is represented by approximately 13,000 clones; about 87% of them were singletons. The top ten clonotypes cover over 7% of the sample. In regard to this clone: Its cognate antigen has yet to be identified. No per-base quality is available; no much larger clone lies one base away.

The receptor was derived from a female donor in good health, enrolled as a control in a pregnancy study. The sequencing used CD8+ T cells from peripheral blood mononuclear cells, collected in the second trimester of pregnancy. Recombination connected TRBV28 to TRBJ2-1; TRBD1 fits 8 bases in the junction. In nucleotide form, the sequence is TGTGCCAGCAGCCCCGTGACCTTAGGACAGGGTTACAATGAGCAGTTCTTC. Its protein is CASSPVTLGQGYNEQFF.